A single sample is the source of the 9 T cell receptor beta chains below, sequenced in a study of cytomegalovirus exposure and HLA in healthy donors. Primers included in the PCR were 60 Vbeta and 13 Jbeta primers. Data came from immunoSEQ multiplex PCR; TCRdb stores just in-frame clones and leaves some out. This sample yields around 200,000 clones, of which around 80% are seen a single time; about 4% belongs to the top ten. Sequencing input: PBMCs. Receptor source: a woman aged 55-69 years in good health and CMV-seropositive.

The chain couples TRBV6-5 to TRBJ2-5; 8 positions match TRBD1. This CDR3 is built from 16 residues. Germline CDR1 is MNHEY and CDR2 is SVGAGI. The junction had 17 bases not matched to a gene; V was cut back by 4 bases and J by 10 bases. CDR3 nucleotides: TGTGCCAGCAGTTTAGGGACAGGCGCCCTACTTGGTGGCCAGTACTTC. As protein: CASSLGTGALLGGQYF.

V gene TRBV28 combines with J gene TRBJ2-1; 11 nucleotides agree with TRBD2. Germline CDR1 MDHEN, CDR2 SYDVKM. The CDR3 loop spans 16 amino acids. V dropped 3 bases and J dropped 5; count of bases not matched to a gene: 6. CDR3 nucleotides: TGTGCCAGCAGTTTGACCGGGACTAGCGGCCACAATGAGCAGTTCTTC. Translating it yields CASSLTGTSGHNEQFF.

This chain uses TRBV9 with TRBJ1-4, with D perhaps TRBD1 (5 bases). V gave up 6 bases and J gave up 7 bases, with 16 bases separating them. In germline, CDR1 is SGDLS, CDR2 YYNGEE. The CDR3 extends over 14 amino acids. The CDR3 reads CASTLTGTGEKLFF. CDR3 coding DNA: TGTGCCAGCACTCTAACCGGGACTGGTGAAAAACTGTTTTTT.

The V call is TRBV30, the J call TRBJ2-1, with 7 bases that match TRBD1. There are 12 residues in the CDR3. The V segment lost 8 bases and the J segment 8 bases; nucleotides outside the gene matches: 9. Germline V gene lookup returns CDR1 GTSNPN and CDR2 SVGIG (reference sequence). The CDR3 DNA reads TGTGCCGGGACGGTAGGGGGCGATGAGCAGTTCTTC. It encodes CAGTVGGDEQFF.

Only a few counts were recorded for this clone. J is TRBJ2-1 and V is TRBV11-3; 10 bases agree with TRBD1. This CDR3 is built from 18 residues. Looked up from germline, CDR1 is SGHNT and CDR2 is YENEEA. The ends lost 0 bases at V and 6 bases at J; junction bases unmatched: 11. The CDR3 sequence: CASSLDQGGTGASNEQFF. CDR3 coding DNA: TGTGCCAGCAGCTTAGATCAGGGCGGGACAGGGGCCAGCAATGAGCAGTTCTTC. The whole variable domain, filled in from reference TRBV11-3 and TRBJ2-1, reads EAGVVQSPRYKIIEKKQPVAFWCNPISGHNTLYWYLQNLGQGPELLIRYENEEAVDDSQLPKDRFSAERLKGVDSTLKIQPAELGDSAVYLCASSLDQGGTGASNEQFFGPGTRLTVL.

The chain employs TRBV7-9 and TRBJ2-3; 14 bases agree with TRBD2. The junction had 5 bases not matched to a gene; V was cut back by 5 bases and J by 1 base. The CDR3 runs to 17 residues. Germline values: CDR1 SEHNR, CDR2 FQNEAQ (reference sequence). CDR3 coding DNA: TGTGCCAGCAGCGGGACTAGCGGGAGTATTGGCACAGATACGCAGTATTTT. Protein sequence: CASSGTSGSIGTDTQYF.

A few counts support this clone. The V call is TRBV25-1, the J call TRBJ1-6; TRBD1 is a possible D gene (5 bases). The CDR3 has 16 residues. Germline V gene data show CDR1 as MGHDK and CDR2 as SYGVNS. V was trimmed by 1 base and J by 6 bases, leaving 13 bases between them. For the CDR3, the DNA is TGTGCCAGCAGTGAATGGGGGGACTTGGGTAATTCACCCCTCCACTTT. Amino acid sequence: CASSEWGDLGNSPLHF.

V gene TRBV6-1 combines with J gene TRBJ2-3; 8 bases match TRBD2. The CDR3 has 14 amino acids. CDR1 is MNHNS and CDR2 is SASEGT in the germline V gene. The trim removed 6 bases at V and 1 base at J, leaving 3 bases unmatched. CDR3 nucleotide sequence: TGTGCCAGCAGCGGCGGGGGGCGCACAGATACGCAGTATTTT. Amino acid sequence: CASSGGGRTDTQYF.

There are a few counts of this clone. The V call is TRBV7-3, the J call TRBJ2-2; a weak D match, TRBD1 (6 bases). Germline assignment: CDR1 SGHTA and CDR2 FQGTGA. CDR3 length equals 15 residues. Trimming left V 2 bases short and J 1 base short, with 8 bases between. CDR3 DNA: TGTGCCAGCAGCTTAGGGACAATGAACACCGGGGAGCTGTTTTTT. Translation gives CASSLGTMNTGELFF.